This TCR beta chain came from a study of blood T cell repertoires in COVID-19. J lost 2 bases, V lost 0 bases, and 6 bases had no gene match. This CDR3 spans 16 amino acids. The V gene's germline CDR1 is SGDLS and CDR2 YYNGEE. TCRdb's table, derived via immunoSEQ multiplex PCR, lists solely in-frame clones and lacks some. The repertoire has about 320,000 clones, 90% of them found once; the top ten carry roughly 2.6%. Sequenced: PBMCs or T cells enriched from blood (not recorded which). The sequence came from a man aged 55 to 69 who had recovered from COVID-19. This sequence joins TRBV9 and TRBJ2-3, with 7 positions matching TRBD2. The CDR3, as DNA: TGTGCCAGCAGCGTAGCCACTAGCGCTTACACAGATACGCAGTATTTT. Its translation is CASSVATSAYTDTQYF. Complete variable domain (other parts from reference TRBV9 and TRBJ2-3): DSGVTQTPKHLITATGQRVTLRCSPRSGDLSVYWYQQSLDQGLQFLIQYYNGEERAKGNILERFSAQQFPDLHSELNLSSLELGDSALYFCASSVATSAYTDTQYFGPGTRLTVL.